This TCR beta chain came from a study of OX40 agonist ivuxolimab in advanced cancers. The CDR3 sequence is 16 residues long. Germline CDR1 reads SGHDT; CDR2 reads YYEEEE. V lost 0 bases and J lost 1, with 11 bases in between. The method was immunoSEQ multiplex PCR; TCRdb's version includes in-frame clones alone and lacks a portion of them. The table lists about 80,000 clones, 70% to 90% of them singletons. The sequenced sample was CD4+ or CD8+ T cells sorted from blood, obtained in a trial of the OX40 agonist ivuxolimab. V gene TRBV5-6 combines with J gene TRBJ1-5; TRBD1 is a possible D gene (5 bases). This receptor was identified in an adult with an advanced solid tumor such as melanoma, head and neck, liver or kidney cancer. CDR3 loop: CASSLAGGRSNQPQHF. The CDR3 DNA follows: TGTGCCAGCAGCTTGGCCGGGGGTCGGAGCAATCAGCCCCAGCATTTT.